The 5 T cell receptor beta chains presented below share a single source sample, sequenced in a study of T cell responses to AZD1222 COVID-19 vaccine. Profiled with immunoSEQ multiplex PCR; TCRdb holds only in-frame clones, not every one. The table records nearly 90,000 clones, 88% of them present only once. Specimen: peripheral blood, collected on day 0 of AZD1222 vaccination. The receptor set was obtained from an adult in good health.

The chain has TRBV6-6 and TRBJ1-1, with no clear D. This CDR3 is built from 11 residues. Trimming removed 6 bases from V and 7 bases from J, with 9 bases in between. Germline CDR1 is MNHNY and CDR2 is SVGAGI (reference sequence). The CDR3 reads CASRDPYEAFF. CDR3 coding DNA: TGTGCCAGCAGGGACCCTTATGAAGCTTTCTTT.

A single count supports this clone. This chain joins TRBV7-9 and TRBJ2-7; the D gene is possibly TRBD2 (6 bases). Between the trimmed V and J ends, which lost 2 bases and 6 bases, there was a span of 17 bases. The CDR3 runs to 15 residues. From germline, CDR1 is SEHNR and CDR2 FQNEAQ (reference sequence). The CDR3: CASSLTGSVGVEQYF. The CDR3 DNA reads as TGTGCCAGCAGCTTAACCGGGAGTGTGGGTGTCGAGCAGTACTTC. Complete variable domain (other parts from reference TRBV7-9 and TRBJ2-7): DTGVSQNPRHKITKRGQNVTFRCDPISEHNRLYWYRQTLGQGPEFLTYFQNEAQLEKSRLLSDRFSAERPKGSFSTLEIQRTEQGDSAMYLCASSLTGSVGVEQYFGPGTRLTVT.

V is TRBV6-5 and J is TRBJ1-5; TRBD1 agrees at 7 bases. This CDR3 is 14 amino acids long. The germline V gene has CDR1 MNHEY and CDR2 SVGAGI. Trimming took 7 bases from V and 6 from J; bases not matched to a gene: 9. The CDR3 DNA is TGTGCCAGCACCAGAACAAGGGGGCTTCAGCCCCAGCATTTT. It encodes CASTRTRGLQPQHF.

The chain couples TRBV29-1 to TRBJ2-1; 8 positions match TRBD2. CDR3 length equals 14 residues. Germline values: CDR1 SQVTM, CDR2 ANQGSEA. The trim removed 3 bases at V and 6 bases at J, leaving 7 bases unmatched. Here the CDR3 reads CSVESGREGNEQFF. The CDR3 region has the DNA TGCAGCGTTGAGTCCGGGAGGGAGGGCAATGAGCAGTTCTTC.

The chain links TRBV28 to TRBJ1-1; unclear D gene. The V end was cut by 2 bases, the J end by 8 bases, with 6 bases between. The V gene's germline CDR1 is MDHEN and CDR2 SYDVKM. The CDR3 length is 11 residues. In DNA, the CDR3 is TGTGCCAGCAGTTTAAAAAGGGAAGCTTTCTTT. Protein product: CASSLKREAFF.